One sample yielded the 28 T cell receptor beta chains listed below, sequenced in a study of T cell repertoires in cytomegalovirus infection. TCRdb independently ran MiXCR on the reads; one entry per CDR3 protein. Counted here are about 310,000 distinct CDR3 sequences, 25% occurring once; the ten biggest clones make up more than 10%. No antigens are known for them. Sequencing used cultured PBMCs, obtained from culture after CMV antigen stimulation. Receptor source: a human donor in good health (CMV status not recorded). Some clones in this sample may be carry-over from other donors' samples.

This clonotype was counted many times. V gene TRBV7-8 combines with J gene TRBJ2-1; 7 nucleotides match TRBD2. The CDR3 loop spans 16 amino acids. Germline loops: CDR1 SGHVS, CDR2 FQNEAQ. V shed 4 bases and J 3 bases; nucleotides not matched to a gene: 9. CDR3 DNA sequence: TGTGCCAGCAGCTCCGCCCCTAGCGGCATCTACAATGAGCAGTTCTTC. This encodes CASSSAPSGIYNEQFF.

This chain joins TRBV28 and TRBJ2-1; D is possibly TRBD2 (5 bases). Looked up from germline, CDR1 is MDHEN and CDR2 is SYDVKM. Trimming took off 6 bases at V and 0 bases at J, with 15 bases between the two ends. CDR3 length equals 16 residues. The CDR3 reads CASSLPGSSSYNEQFF. The CDR3 DNA follows: TGTGCCAGCAGCCTCCCGGGGTCAAGCTCCTACAATGAGCAGTTCTTC.

The table lists this clonotype with many counts. The V gene is TRBV7-9, the J gene TRBJ2-6; no firm D call. V was shortened by 3 bases and J by 1 base, with 7 bases between the two germline ends. The CDR3 is made up of 15 amino acids. Germline assignment: CDR1 SEHNR and CDR2 FQNEAQ (reference sequence). CDR3 sequence reads: CASSFWVSGANVLTF. The CDR3 nucleotides are TGTGCCAGCAGCTTTTGGGTGTCTGGGGCCAACGTCCTGACTTTC.

This clonotype was recorded a few times. The V gene is TRBV5-6, the J gene TRBJ2-5, with a weak D call TRBD1 (7 bases). Germline V lookup: CDR1 SGHDT, CDR2 YYEEEE. The CDR3 has 15 residues. V lost 4 bases and J lost 1, with 14 bases in between. The DNA of the CDR3 is TGTGCCAGCAGCGTCCAGGGGGGACCCCAAGAGACCCAGTACTTC. Encoded protein: CASSVQGGPQETQYF.

This clonotype was recorded at least ten times. The chain couples TRBV7-2 to TRBJ1-1, with D tentatively TRBD1 (6 bases). Looked up from germline, CDR1 is SGHTA and CDR2 is FQGNSA. This CDR3 has 13 amino acids. Trimming cost V 4 bases and J 8 bases, with 14 bases left between them. This CDR3 reads CASSSRQAREAFF. Here the CDR3 DNA reads TGTGCCAGCAGCTCCAGACAGGCTCGGGAAGCTTTCTTT.

This chain joins TRBV7-8 and TRBJ1-6, with D uncertain. Deletions cut 4 bases from V and 8 bases from J, with 6 bases between. Germline values: CDR1 SGHVS, CDR2 FQNEAQ. CDR3 length: 12 residues. The CDR3 DNA is TGTGCCAGCAGCTCCACAGATTCACCCCTCCACTTT. Protein sequence: CASSSTDSPLHF. The full variable domain, in which reference TRBV7-8 and TRBJ1-6 provide the parts outside the CDR3, is GAGVSQSPRYKVAKRGQDVALRCDPISGHVSLFWYQQALGQGPEFLTYFQNEAQLDKSGLPSDRFFAERPEGSVSTLKIQRTQQEDSAVYLCASSSTDSPLHFGNGTRLTVT.

The chain is built from TRBV7-2 and TRBJ2-3; D is ambiguous. The V end was cut by 8 bases, the J end by 0 bases, with 6 bases between. The length of the CDR3 is 12 residues. The germline V gene has CDR1 SGHTA and CDR2 FQGNSA. CDR3 residues: CASESSTDTQYF. The CDR3 nucleotides read TGTGCCAGCGAATCTAGCACAGATACGCAGTATTTT.

This clonotype has at least ten counts. The J gene is TRBJ1-2, the V gene TRBV20-1; no reliable D call. The germline V and J ends were trimmed by 6 bases and 2 bases, with 4 bases remaining between them. The V gene's germline CDR1 is DFQATT and CDR2 SNEGSKA (reference sequence). This CDR3 is built from 10 residues. The CDR3, as DNA: TGCAGTGCCACCAACTATGGCTACACCTTC. This sequence encodes CSATNYGYTF.

The chain couples TRBV5-4 to TRBJ2-4, with 11 bases lining up with TRBD2. The CDR3 is 12 residues long. Germline V gene sequence: CDR1 SGHNT, CDR2 YYREEE (reference sequence). The V gene end was trimmed by 7 bases and the J gene end by 6 bases; junction bases not matched to a gene: 0. DNA of the CDR3: TGTGCCAGCGGGACTAGCGGAAACATTCAGTACTTC. This encodes CASGTSGNIQYF.

Details on this clonotype: A much bigger clone sits one base away, suggesting this may be a read error. The V and J genes are TRBV6-8 and TRBJ1-5; D remains unclear. The CDR3 spans 15 residues. Germline CDR1 is MNHGY and CDR2 is SAAAGT. For the CDR3, the DNA is TGTGCCAGCAGCCAAACGGAAGGTTCCAATCAGCCCCAGAATTTT. Protein product: CASSQTEGSNQPQNF.

The chain couples TRBV28 to TRBJ2-5, with 12 bases identical to TRBD1. J gave up 4 bases and V 6 bases, and 6 bases lay outside the gene matches. Germline lookup yields CDR1 MDHEN and CDR2 SYDVKM. The CDR3 runs 15 residues. The CDR3 loop reads CASSYGTGGRETQYF. In DNA, the CDR3 is TGTGCCAGCAGCTACGGGACAGGGGGCAGAGAGACCCAGTACTTC.

This clonotype was counted only a few times. The chain carries TRBV23-1 and TRBJ1-5; TRBD1 matches at 7 bases. TRBV23-1 is reported as an ORF; its role is uncertain. Trimming took 0 bases from V and 3 from J; bases not matched to a gene: 17. The CDR3 is made up of 20 amino acids. The CDR3 loop is CASSQSIGALDRSNNQPQHF. CDR3 nucleotide sequence: TGCGCCAGCAGTCAATCCATCGGGGCCCTGGACAGGTCCAACAATCAGCCCCAGCATTTT.

The chain combines TRBV7-8 with TRBJ2-2; 7 nucleotides agree with TRBD2. The CDR3 extends over 17 amino acids. Germline trimming cut 2 bases from V and 4 bases from J; bases unmatched to any gene: 10. CDR1 is SGHVS, CDR2 FQNEAQ, per germline. The CDR3: CASSLRFTGGGTGELFF. The CDR3 DNA reads as TGTGCCAGCAGCTTAAGGTTCACGGGAGGCGGCACCGGGGAGCTGTTTTTT.

This clonotype has a count of ten or more. The V call is TRBV28, the J call TRBJ2-1; tentatively, D is TRBD2 (5 bases). This CDR3 spans 16 amino acids. Trimming shortened V by 5 bases and J by 4 bases, and 18 bases separated the two germline ends. CDR1 is MDHEN and CDR2 is SYDVKM in the germline V gene. CDR3 residues: CASSERTSTAYNEQFF. The CDR3 region has the DNA TGTGCCAGCAGTGAGCGAACTAGTACCGCATACAATGAGCAGTTCTTC.

This clonotype was seen only a few times. One junction end disagrees with the germline gene, perhaps due to a read error. The gene calls are TRBV11-3 and TRBJ2-1; 11 bases are shared with TRBD2. From germline, CDR1 is SGHNT and CDR2 YENEEA. The CDR3 loop spans 17 amino acids. CDR3 in amino acids: CASSLVLAGGLYNVQFF. The CDR3 coding sequence is TGTGCCAGCAGCTTAGTCCTAGCGGGAGGACTATACAATGTGCAGTTCTTC.

This clonotype was seen at least ten times. J is TRBJ2-7 and V is TRBV7-2, with 12 bases lining up with TRBD1. Germline CDR1 and CDR2: SGHTA and FQGNSA. There are 17 residues in the CDR3. V was pared by 2 bases and J by 4 bases, with 9 bases of the junction left unmatched. DNA for the CDR3: TGTGCCAGCAGCTTACCTACCGGGACAGGGGGCTTGTACGAGCAGTACTTC. This encodes CASSLPTGTGGLYEQYF. Full variable domain (remainder filled in from reference TRBV7-2 and TRBJ2-7): GAGVSQSPSNKVTEKGKDVELRCDPISGHTALYWYRQSLGQGLEFLIYFQGNSAPDKSGLPSDRFSAERTGGSVSTLTIQRTQQEDSAVYLCASSLPTGTGGLYEQYFGPGTRLTVT.

Only a few counts were recorded for this clonotype. This rearrangement joins TRBV7-8 to TRBJ1-1; maybe TRBD1 (6 bases). Trimming left V 1 base short and J 4 bases short, with 13 bases between. In germline, CDR1 is SGHVS, CDR2 FQNEAQ. The CDR3 has 15 residues. The CDR3 loop is CASSLGGRGSTEAFF. Here the CDR3 DNA reads TGTGCCAGCAGCTTAGGGGGCAGGGGTTCCACTGAAGCTTTCTTT.

In its sample, this clonotype was seen a few times. This chain uses TRBV6-8 with TRBJ2-1; D might be TRBD1 or TRBD2, each matching 6 bases. Trimming left V 2 bases short and J 1 base short, with 12 bases between. From germline, CDR1 is MNHGY and CDR2 SAAAGT. CDR3 length: 16 amino acids. The CDR3 coding sequence is TGTGCCAGCAGTTACGGGGGGACAACTTCCTACAATGAGCAGTTCTTC. It translates to CASSYGGTTSYNEQFF.

This chain uses TRBV12-3 or TRBV12-4 with TRBJ2-1, with D perhaps TRBD2 (6 bases). V lost 8 bases and J lost 10, with 21 bases in between. CDR3 length: 14 residues. The CDR3 region is CASLLGGTQWEQFF. CDR3 in DNA: TGTGCCAGCTTGTTGGGCGGGACCCAGTGGGAGCAGTTCTTC.

This clonotype has just a few counts. The V gene is TRBV7-2, the J gene TRBJ2-1; 9 bases are a match to TRBD1. CDR1 and CDR2 from the germline V gene are SGHTA and FQGNSA. The CDR3 sequence is 16 residues long. V lost 5 bases and J lost 9; bases outside the gene matches: 14. CDR3 loop: CASSQETGGLGGEQFF. CDR3 in DNA: TGTGCCAGCAGCCAAGAGACAGGGGGGTTAGGTGGTGAGCAGTTCTTC.

The chain joins TRBV2 to TRBJ1-6; 8 bases are a match to TRBD1. CDR1 and CDR2 from the germline V gene are SNHLY and FYNNEI. Losses at the gene ends were 8 bases for V and 3 bases for J; bases not matched to a gene: 3. This CDR3 is built from 14 residues. Here the CDR3 reads CASGGQDYNSPLHF. The DNA of the CDR3 is TGTGCCAGCGGGGGACAGGACTATAATTCACCCCTCCACTTT.

This clonotype was seen a few times. This CDR3 is CASSPQMNYGYTF. DNA of the CDR3: TGCGCCAGCAGCCCCCAGATGAACTATGGCTACACCTTC. V gene TRBV4-1 combines with J gene TRBJ1-2; D gene ambiguous. V lost 4 bases and J lost 2, with 8 bases in between. The CDR3 has 13 amino acids. CDR1 is MGHRA, CDR2 YSYEKL, per germline.

This sequence joins TRBV4-1 and TRBJ1-5; the match to TRBD1 covers 7 bases. Germline CDR1 MGHRA, CDR2 YSYEKL. With V trimmed by 4 bases and J by 1 base, 7 bases remained unmatched. The CDR3 consists of 16 residues. The CDR3 DNA sequence: TGCGCCAGCAGCCCCCGGATAGGGGGCAGCAATCAGCCCCAGCATTTT. Its translation: CASSPRIGGSNQPQHF.

The chain uses TRBV28 and TRBJ1-2; D unresolved. V lost 5 bases and J 6 bases, leaving 19 bases between the germline ends. The germline gives CDR1 MDHEN, CDR2 SYDVKM. CDR3 size: 15 residues. In DNA form, the CDR3 reads TGTGCCAGCAGTCCGCCCGCGGGGATTGGTAATGGCTACACCTTC. Translation: CASSPPAGIGNGYTF.

V is TRBV7-2 and J is TRBJ2-2; D is unclear. The germline V gene encodes CDR1 SGHTA and CDR2 FQGNSA. The CDR3 is made up of 13 amino acids. V was shortened by 5 bases and J by 6 bases, with 10 bases between the two germline ends. CDR3 bases: TGTGCCAGCAGCCCAACAGCATCCGGGGAGCTGTTTTTT. Protein: CASSPTASGELFF.

This clonotype was seen a few times. The genes are TRBV5-4 and TRBJ2-7; weak D call: TRBD1 (5 bases). Germline V gene lookup returns CDR1 SGHNT and CDR2 YYREEE (reference sequence). The CDR3 spans 16 residues. V lost 1 base to trimming and J lost 5 bases, with 19 bases between them. This chain's CDR3 is CASSLTTAAGLDEQYF. The CDR3 bases are TGTGCCAGCAGCTTGACCACCGCGGCAGGGCTCGACGAGCAGTACTTC.

V is TRBV29-1 and J is TRBJ1-6; maybe TRBD1 (6 bases). Germline CDR1 reads SQVTM; CDR2 reads ANQGSEA. Between the trimmed V and J ends, which lost 7 bases and 10 bases, there was a span of 20 bases. The CDR3 covers 14 residues. As DNA, the CDR3 is TGCAGCGCCGGAGGGGGGAATGGGGGGTCACCCCTCCACTTT. It is translated as CSAGGGNGGSPLHF. The complete variable domain, with remaining parts taken from reference TRBV29-1 and TRBJ1-6, reads SAVISQKPSRDICQRGTSLTIQCQVDSQVTMMFWYRQQPGQSLTLIATANQGSEATYESGFVIDKFPISRPNLTFSTLTVSNMSPEDSSIYLCSAGGGNGGSPLHFGNGTRLTVT.

This clonotype was detected a few times. The chain employs TRBV28 and TRBJ2-3, with TRBD2 matching over 7 bases. V lost 6 bases, J lost 13 bases, and 13 bases stayed unmatched. The CDR3 length is 13 residues. The V gene's germline CDR1 is MDHEN and CDR2 SYDVKM. The CDR3, as DNA: TGTGCCAGCAGCCCCCTCACTAGCGCCAACGAGTATTTT. Its translation: CASSPLTSANEYF.